Listed here is a single TCR beta chain. TCRdb analysed the 5' RACE reads with MiXCR anew, one entry per CDR3 protein. Of tens of thousands of distinct CDR3 sequences in the sample, about 28% were seen once. Naive CD4+ cells had CD25+ Tregs removed. Sequenced: naive CD4+ T cells sorted from blood. Subset reported: naive CD4+ T cells, CD4+CD45RA+CD25-. This TCR was sampled from a female donor with breast cancer.

CDR3 in DNA: TGTGCCAGCAGCCAAGTTATAGCGGGGGGGCTAAGGCATGAGCAGTTCTTC. It is translated as CASSQVIAGGLRHEQFF. V and J are TRBV3-1 and TRBJ2-1, with 11 bases lining up with TRBD2. Trimming at V came to 1 base and at J to 8 bases, leaving 10 bases not matched to a gene. There are 17 residues in the CDR3. Germline loops: CDR1 LGHDT, CDR2 YNNKEL (reference sequence).